These 28 T cell receptor beta chains share one sample of origin, sequenced in a study of beta chain features in type 1 diabetes. Study-wide results and limits: Type 1 diabetes patients showed a moderate but significant shortening of TCRB CDR3s in all four CD4+ subsets.

No antigen is known for these receptors. Every bit of the isolated RNA underwent reverse transcription, so sequencing read expressed TCRB transcripts. Method: immunoSEQ multiplex PCR; TCRdb's copy keeps in-frame clones and lacks some. The profile covers around 260,000 clones, with around 25% appearing a single time and 0.012% taken by the ten largest. Specimen: naive CD4+ T cells from blood. The receptors stem from a woman aged 30 to 39 with type 1 diabetes.

In its sample, this clone was seen a few times. The chain combines TRBV4-1 with TRBJ2-5; 7 bases match TRBD2. CDR1 and CDR2 from the germline V gene are MGHRA and YSYEKL. V was pared by 1 base and J by 4 bases, with 0 bases of the junction left unmatched. The CDR3 consists of 13 residues. In nucleotides, the CDR3 is TGCGCCAGCAGCCAAGGGGAGGGAGAGACCCAGTACTTC. It is translated as CASSQGEGETQYF.

This clone was counted a few times. Other DNA sequences from this sample encode an identical CDR3 as well. The chain joins TRBV5-1 to TRBJ2-1, with 7 nucleotides matching TRBD1. Germline V CDR1 and CDR2: SGHRS, YFSETQ. V dropped 0 bases and J dropped 1; count of bases not matched to a gene: 1. This CDR3 is 15 amino acids long. The CDR3 sequence: CASSLDRGSYNEQFF. Here the CDR3 DNA reads TGCGCCAGCAGCTTGGACAGGGGTTCCTACAATGAGCAGTTCTTC.

This clone has a handful of counts. This sequence joins TRBV18 and TRBJ1-2; unclear D gene. The germline V gene has CDR1 KGHSH and CDR2 LQKENI. V lost 4 bases and J lost 5, with 14 bases in between. The CDR3 loop spans 14 amino acids. The CDR3 spells CASSHREPGYGYTF. CDR3 DNA: TGTGCCAGCTCACACAGAGAGCCGGGGTATGGCTACACCTTC.

This clone has more than one count but fewer than ten. The gene calls are TRBV30 and TRBJ2-7; 10 bases line up with TRBD2. The germline gives CDR1 GTSNPN, CDR2 SVGIG (reference sequence). The CDR3 runs to 14 residues. The V gene end was trimmed by 3 bases and the J gene end by 0 bases; junction bases not matched to a gene: 2. This chain's CDR3 is CAWRPSGSSYEQYF. The CDR3 DNA reads TGTGCCTGGAGACCTAGCGGGAGCTCCTACGAGCAGTACTTC.

There are a few counts of this clone. The chain uses TRBV9 and TRBJ2-1; 8 nucleotides line up with TRBD2. Germline V CDR1 and CDR2: SGDLS, YYNGEE. After removal of 4 bases from V and 7 bases from J, the junction contained 7 bases not matched to a gene. This CDR3 comprises 14 residues. CDR3 in amino acids: CASSHPGLGNEQFF. The CDR3 nucleotides are TGTGCCAGCAGCCACCCGGGACTAGGGAATGAGCAGTTCTTC.

This clone was observed a handful of times. The chain couples TRBV4-1 to TRBJ1-2, with D tentatively TRBD1 (5 bases). This CDR3 has 15 amino acids. The germline gives CDR1 MGHRA, CDR2 YSYEKL. Trimming removed 6 bases at V and 0 bases at J, with 14 bases between. The CDR3 here is CASRRTTSANYGYTF. DNA for the CDR3: TGCGCCAGCAGAAGGACAACCTCCGCTAACTATGGCTACACCTTC.

V and J are TRBV7-9 and TRBJ1-1; 7 nucleotides agree with TRBD1. CDR1 SEHNR and CDR2 FQNEAQ come from the germline V gene (reference sequence). The CDR3 extends over 16 amino acids. V gave up 5 bases and J gave up 0 bases; unmatched junction bases: 9. The CDR3 loop reads CASSPRPTGMNTEAFF. The DNA for the CDR3 is TGTGCCAGCAGCCCTAGGCCGACAGGGATGAACACTGAAGCTTTCTTT.

The V call is TRBV30, the J call TRBJ2-1; 8 nucleotides line up with TRBD2. V shed 0 bases, J shed 5 bases, and the junction held 3 bases outside the gene matches. The CDR3 has 14 amino acids. Germline values: CDR1 GTSNPN, CDR2 SVGIG (reference sequence). CDR3 in DNA: TGTGCCTGGAGTGTTCTAGCGGGTGACAATGAGCAGTTCTTC. Its protein product is CAWSVLAGDNEQFF.

The V and J genes are TRBV5-4 and TRBJ2-1, with 8 bases that match TRBD2. This CDR3 is built from 15 residues. CDR1 and CDR2 from the germline V gene are SGHNT and YYREEE (reference sequence). J gave up 6 bases and V 4 bases, and 9 bases lay outside the gene matches. CDR3 amino acids: CASSTGGAGGNEQFF. The CDR3 DNA reads TGTGCCAGCAGCACCGGGGGGGCGGGAGGCAATGAGCAGTTCTTC.

This chain joins TRBV15 and TRBJ2-1, with D unclear. The CDR3 sequence is 14 residues long. V was shortened by 0 bases and J by 3 bases, with 6 bases between the two germline ends. Looked up from germline, CDR1 is LNHNV and CDR2 is YYDKDF (reference sequence). CDR3 region: CATSRDRSYNEQFF. The CDR3 nucleotides are TGTGCCACCAGCAGAGATCGCAGCTACAATGAGCAGTTCTTC.

This sequence joins TRBV28 and TRBJ2-5, with a weak D call TRBD2 (6 bases). The V gene lost 7 bases and the J gene lost 5 bases, with 17 bases spanning the gap. The CDR3 sequence is 14 residues long. Germline CDR1 is MDHEN and CDR2 is SYDVKM. CDR3 protein: CASTLAGYGETQYF. The CDR3 coding sequence is TGTGCCAGCACCCTCGCGGGGTACGGGGAGACCCAGTACTTC. The full variable domain, with the rest looked up from reference TRBV28 and TRBJ2-5, is DVKVTQSSRYLVKRTGEKVFLECVQDMDHENMFWYRQDPGLGLRLIYFSYDVKMKEKGDIPEGYSVSREKKERFSLILESASTNQTSMYLCASTLAGYGETQYFGPGTRLLVL.

This chain links TRBV5-1 with TRBJ1-2; D not resolved. Germline CDR1 is SGHRS and CDR2 is YFSETQ. The CDR3 runs 14 residues. With 0 bases removed from V and 2 bases from J, the gap between germline ends came to 8 bases. The chain's CDR3 is CASSLGTVNYGYTF. In DNA form, the CDR3 reads TGCGCCAGCAGCTTGGGAACAGTCAACTATGGCTACACCTTC. The whole variable domain, remainder taken from reference TRBV5-1 and TRBJ1-2, is KAGVTQTPRYLIKTRGQQVTLSCSPISGHRSVSWYQQTPGQGLQFLFEYFSETQRNKGNFPGRFSGRQFSNSRSEMNVSTLELGDSALYLCASSLGTVNYGYTFGSGTRLTVV.

This clone has just a few counts. The V and J genes are TRBV7-9 and TRBJ2-1, with 7 bases aligning to TRBD1. The CDR3 is 11 amino acids. The J segment lost 15 bases and the V segment lost 4 bases, leaving 6 bases of the junction unmatched. Germline assignment: CDR1 SEHNR and CDR2 FQNEAQ (reference sequence). The CDR3 region has the DNA TGTGCCAGCAGCTCCACAGGGGTAAGGTTCTTC. It codes for CASSSTGVRFF.

This clone has a handful of counts. J is TRBJ2-7 and V is TRBV6-1; D might be TRBD1 (6 bases). V was cut by 8 bases and J by 3 bases, with 11 bases left in between. CDR3 length: 12 residues. The germline gives CDR1 MNHNS, CDR2 SASEGT. CDR3 sequence: CASQQGSYEQYF. CDR3 nucleotides: TGTGCCAGCCAACAGGGAAGCTACGAGCAGTACTTC.

This chain links TRBV30 with TRBJ1-2, with 8 bases identical to TRBD1. The CDR3 is 17 amino acids. Germline V lookup: CDR1 GTSNPN, CDR2 SVGIG (reference sequence). The V segment lost 1 base and the J segment 5 bases; nucleotides outside the gene matches: 15. The CDR3 loop is CAWSATSHRGNWYGYTF. The DNA for the CDR3 is TGTGCCTGGAGTGCTACCTCCCACAGGGGGAATTGGTATGGCTACACCTTC.

The chain employs TRBV29-1 and TRBJ2-3; 12 bases are a match to TRBD2. J gave up 4 bases and V 7 bases, and 0 bases lay outside the gene matches. The CDR3 runs 12 residues. CDR1 is SQVTM and CDR2 is ANQGSEA in the germline V gene. CDR3 in DNA: TGCAGCGGACTAGCGGGAGCAGATACGCAGTATTTT. Protein sequence: CSGLAGADTQYF.

This clone was recorded a few times. The chain is built from TRBV15 and TRBJ2-3; weak D call: TRBD1 (6 bases). Per the germline V gene, CDR1 is LNHNV and CDR2 is YYDKDF (reference sequence). V lost 0 bases, J lost 1 base, and 8 bases lay in between. This CDR3 has 15 residues. The CDR3 region has the DNA TGTGCCACCAGCAGAGATTACAGGGGCACAGATACGCAGTATTTT. This codes for CATSRDYRGTDTQYF. Full variable domain (rest looked up from reference TRBV15 and TRBJ2-3): DAMVIQNPRYQVTQFGKPVTLSCSQTLNHNVMYWYQQKSSQAPKLLFHYYDKDFNNEADTPDNFQSRRPNTSFCFLDIRSPGLGDTAMYLCATSRDYRGTDTQYFGPGTRLTVL.

This clone appeared a few times. The chain links TRBV15 to TRBJ2-7; 8 bases line up with TRBD2. The V segment lost 0 bases and the J segment 1 base; nucleotides outside the gene matches: 8. Per the germline V gene, CDR1 is LNHNV and CDR2 is YYDKDF (reference sequence). The CDR3 covers 17 residues. The DNA of the CDR3 is TGTGCCACCAGCAGAGATGCGGCGGGAGGCCCTTCCTACGAGCAGTACTTC. Its protein product is CATSRDAAGGPSYEQYF.

This chain connects TRBV7-3 to TRBJ2-5, with 7 bases lining up with TRBD1. Germline lookup yields CDR1 SGHTA and CDR2 FQGTGA. The CDR3 runs to 13 residues. The V and J ends lost 5 bases and 5 bases, in that order; junction bases with no gene match: 5. Written as DNA, the CDR3 is TGTGCCAGCAGCGGAAAGACAGGGGAGACCCAGTACTTC. This encodes CASSGKTGETQYF. The full variable domain, completed using reference TRBV7-3 and TRBJ2-5, is GAGVSQTPSNKVTEKGKYVELRCDPISGHTALYWYRQSLGQGPEFLIYFQGTGAADDSGLPNDRFFAVRPEGSVSTLKIQRTERGDSAVYLCASSGKTGETQYFGPGTRLLVL.

The chain uses TRBV9 and TRBJ2-7; a possible D gene is TRBD2 (5 bases). V lost 0 bases, J lost 0 bases, and 10 bases lay in between. Germline CDR1 and CDR2: SGDLS and YYNGEE. The CDR3 has 15 amino acids. The CDR3 spells CASSVGGLSSYEQYF. As DNA, the CDR3 is TGTGCCAGCAGCGTAGGAGGACTTAGCTCCTACGAGCAGTACTTC.

This chain links TRBV7-2 with TRBJ2-5, with D hard to call. V was cut by 3 bases and J by 2 bases, with 7 bases left in between. CDR1 and CDR2 from the germline V gene are SGHTA and FQGNSA. The CDR3 has 13 amino acids. In DNA, the CDR3 is TGTGCCAGCAGCTTTTATACTCAAGAGACCCAGTACTTC. Encoded protein: CASSFYTQETQYF.

In its sample, this clone was seen a few times. The chain recombines TRBV11-2 with TRBJ2-1, with 8 bases matching TRBD2. Germline loops: CDR1 SGHAT, CDR2 FQNNGV. The V and J ends lost 6 bases and 12 bases, in that order; junction bases with no gene match: 13. This CDR3 has 14 amino acids. This chain's CDR3 is CASSSSGSAGLQFF. The CDR3 coding sequence is TGTGCCAGCAGTTCGAGCGGGAGTGCTGGTTTGCAGTTCTTC.

Here the CDR3 DNA reads TGTGCCAGCAGCTTAGCGCAGCCGGGTATTTACGAGCAGTACTTC. This translates into CASSLAQPGIYEQYF. The chain couples TRBV7-9 to TRBJ2-7; no firm D call. Germline-derived CDR1 and CDR2 are SEHNR and FQNEAQ (reference sequence). This CDR3 contains 15 residues. V was cut by 0 bases and J by 4 bases, with 13 bases left in between.

This chain uses TRBV28 with TRBJ2-7; D is undetermined. Trimming cost V 2 bases and J 1 base, with 21 bases left between them. CDR1 and CDR2 from the germline V gene are MDHEN and SYDVKM. The CDR3 consists of 18 residues. The CDR3 DNA is TGTGCCAGCAGTTTACCCCTGTCGTTATCAGGCCTATCCTACGAGCAGTACTTC. Protein sequence: CASSLPLSLSGLSYEQYF.

CDR3 amino acids: CASSRTSASTDTQYF. In DNA, the CDR3 is TGCGCCAGCAGCCGGACTAGCGCTAGCACAGATACGCAGTATTTT. The chain has TRBV5-1 and TRBJ2-3, with 9 bases aligning to TRBD2. The ends lost 4 bases at V and 0 bases at J; junction bases unmatched: 3. CDR1 is SGHRS and CDR2 is YFSETQ in the germline V gene. The CDR3 consists of 15 residues.

This clone was counted only a few times. The chain is built from TRBV28 and TRBJ2-5, with D tentatively TRBD1 (6 bases). This CDR3 is built from 13 residues. V was shortened by 5 bases and J by 5 bases, with 12 bases between the two germline ends. The germline V gene encodes CDR1 MDHEN and CDR2 SYDVKM. The CDR3 loop reads CASSHRVLETQYF. In nucleotides, the CDR3 is TGTGCCAGCAGTCACAGGGTCCTGGAGACCCAGTACTTC. Complete variable domain (other parts from reference TRBV28 and TRBJ2-5): DVKVTQSSRYLVKRTGEKVFLECVQDMDHENMFWYRQDPGLGLRLIYFSYDVKMKEKGDIPEGYSVSREKKERFSLILESASTNQTSMYLCASSHRVLETQYFGPGTRLLVL.

This clone was seen a handful of times. The sample holds other DNA sequences that translate to the same CDR3. This chain connects TRBV15 to TRBJ2-7; D not resolved. Germline loops: CDR1 LNHNV, CDR2 YYDKDF (reference sequence). The CDR3 has 13 residues. V lost 0 bases and J lost 3, with 6 bases in between. The CDR3 nucleotides read TGTGCCACCAGCAGAGATCCAGGCTACGAGCAGTACTTC. Translated: CATSRDPGYEQYF.

This clone was counted a few times. This CDR3 reads CASSLLSSVNTEAFF. The CDR3 nucleotides are TGTGCCAGCAGCTTACTTTCCTCAGTGAACACTGAAGCTTTCTTT. The rearrangement links TRBV11-1 to TRBJ1-1, with no clear D. Trimming shortened V by 2 bases and J by 0 bases, and 10 bases separated the two germline ends. CDR1 SGHAT and CDR2 FQDESV come from the germline V gene (reference sequence). This CDR3 is built from 15 residues.